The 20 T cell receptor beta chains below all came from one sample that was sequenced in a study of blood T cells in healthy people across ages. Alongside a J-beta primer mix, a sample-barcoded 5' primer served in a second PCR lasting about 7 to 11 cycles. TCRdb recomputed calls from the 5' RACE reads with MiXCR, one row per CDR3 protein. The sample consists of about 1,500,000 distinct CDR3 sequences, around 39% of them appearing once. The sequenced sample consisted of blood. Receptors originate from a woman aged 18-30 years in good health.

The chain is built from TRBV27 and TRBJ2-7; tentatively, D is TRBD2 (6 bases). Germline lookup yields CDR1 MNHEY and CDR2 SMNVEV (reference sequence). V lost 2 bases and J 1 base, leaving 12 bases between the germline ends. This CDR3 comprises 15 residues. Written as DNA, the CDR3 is TGTGCCAGCAGTTTAATTCCCGGAGGGTCCTACGAGCAGTACTTC. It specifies CASSLIPGGSYEQYF.

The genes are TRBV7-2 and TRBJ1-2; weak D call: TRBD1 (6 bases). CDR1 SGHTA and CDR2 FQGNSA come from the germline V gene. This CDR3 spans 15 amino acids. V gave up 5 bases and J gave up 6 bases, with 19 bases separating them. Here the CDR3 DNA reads TGTGCCAGCAGCATCCCCTTGCAGGGGTTCAATGGCTACACCTTC. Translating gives CASSIPLQGFNGYTF.

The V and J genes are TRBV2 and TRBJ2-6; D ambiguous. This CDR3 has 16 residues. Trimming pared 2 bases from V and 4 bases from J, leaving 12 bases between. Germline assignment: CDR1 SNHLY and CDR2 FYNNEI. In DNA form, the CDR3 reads TGTGCCAGCAGTGAAAGGCAACAGTACGGGGCCAACGTCCTGACTTTC. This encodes CASSERQQYGANVLTF.

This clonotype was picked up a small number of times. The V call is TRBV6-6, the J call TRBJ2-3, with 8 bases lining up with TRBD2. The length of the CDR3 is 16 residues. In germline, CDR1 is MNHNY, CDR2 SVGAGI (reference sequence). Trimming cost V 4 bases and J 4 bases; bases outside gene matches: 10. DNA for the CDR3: TGTGCCAGCAGTTCCCGAGCAGCGGGAGTCCCAGATACGCAGTATTTT. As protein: CASSSRAAGVPDTQYF.

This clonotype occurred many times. CDR3 loop: CASSWGGTDTQYF. DNA for the CDR3: TGTGCCAGCAGTTGGGGGGGCACAGATACGCAGTATTTT. The chain has TRBV7-2 and TRBJ2-3; perhaps TRBD2 as D (6 bases). This CDR3 spans 13 amino acids. Germline-derived CDR1 and CDR2 are SGHTA and FQGNSA. Trimming cost V 6 bases and J 1 base, with 8 bases left between them.

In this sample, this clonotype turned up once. The CDR3 nucleotides are TGTGCCAGCAGTTTATCGGGGGGACACGGACAGCCCCAGCATTTT. This codes for CASSLSGGHGQPQHF. The chain employs TRBV28 and TRBJ1-5; a possible D gene is TRBD1 (6 bases). The CDR3 consists of 15 residues. V lost 1 base to trimming and J lost 7 bases, with 14 bases between them. Germline CDR1 is MDHEN and CDR2 is SYDVKM. Variable domain in full (rest from reference TRBV28 and TRBJ1-5): DVKVTQSSRYLVKRTGEKVFLECVQDMDHENMFWYRQDPGLGLRLIYFSYDVKMKEKGDIPEGYSVSREKKERFSLILESASTNQTSMYLCASSLSGGHGQPQHFGDGTRLSIL.

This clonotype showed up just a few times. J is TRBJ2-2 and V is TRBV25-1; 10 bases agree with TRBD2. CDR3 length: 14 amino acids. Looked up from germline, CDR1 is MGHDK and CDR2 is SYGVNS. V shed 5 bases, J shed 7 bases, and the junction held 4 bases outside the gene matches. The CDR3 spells CASSSGRAHGELFF. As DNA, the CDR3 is TGTGCCAGCAGTAGCGGGAGGGCCCACGGGGAGCTGTTTTTT.

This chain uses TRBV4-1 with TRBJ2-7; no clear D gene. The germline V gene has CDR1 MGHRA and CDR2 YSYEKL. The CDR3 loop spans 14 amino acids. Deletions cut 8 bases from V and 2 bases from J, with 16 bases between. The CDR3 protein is CASAASHGPYEQYF. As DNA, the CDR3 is TGCGCCAGCGCGGCCTCCCACGGCCCCTACGAGCAGTACTTC.

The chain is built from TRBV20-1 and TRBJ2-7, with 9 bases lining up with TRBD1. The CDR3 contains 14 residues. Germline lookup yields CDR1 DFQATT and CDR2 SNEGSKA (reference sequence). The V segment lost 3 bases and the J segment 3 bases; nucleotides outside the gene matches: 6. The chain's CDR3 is CSASGQDRGYEQYF. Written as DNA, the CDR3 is TGCAGTGCTAGTGGCCAGGACAGGGGCTACGAGCAGTACTTC.

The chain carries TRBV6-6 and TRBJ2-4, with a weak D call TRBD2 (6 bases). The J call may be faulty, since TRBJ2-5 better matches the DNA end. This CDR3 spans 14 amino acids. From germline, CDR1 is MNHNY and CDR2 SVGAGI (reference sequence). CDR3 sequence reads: CASSRRGPGETQYF. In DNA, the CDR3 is TGTGCCAGCAGTAGGCGGGGACCTGGAGAGACCCAGTACTTC.

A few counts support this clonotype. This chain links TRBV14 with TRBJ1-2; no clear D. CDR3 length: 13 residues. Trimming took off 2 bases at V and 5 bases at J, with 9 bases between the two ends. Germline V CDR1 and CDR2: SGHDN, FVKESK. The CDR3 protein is CASSQSKGYGYTF. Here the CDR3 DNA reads TGTGCCAGCAGCCAATCCAAGGGTTATGGCTACACCTTC.

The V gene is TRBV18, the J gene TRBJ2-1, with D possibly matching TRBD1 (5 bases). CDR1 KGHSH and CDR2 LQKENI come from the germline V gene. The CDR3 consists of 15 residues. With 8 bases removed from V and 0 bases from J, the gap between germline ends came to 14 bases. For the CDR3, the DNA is TGTGCCAGCGAGCCCGACAGAACCTCCTACAATGAGCAGTTCTTC. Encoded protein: CASEPDRTSYNEQFF.

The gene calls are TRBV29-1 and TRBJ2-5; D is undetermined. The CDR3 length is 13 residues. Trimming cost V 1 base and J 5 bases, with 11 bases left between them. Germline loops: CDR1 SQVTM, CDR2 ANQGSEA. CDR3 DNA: TGCAGCGTTGAAGGGGGATCGGTGGAGACCCAGTACTTC. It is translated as CSVEGGSVETQYF.

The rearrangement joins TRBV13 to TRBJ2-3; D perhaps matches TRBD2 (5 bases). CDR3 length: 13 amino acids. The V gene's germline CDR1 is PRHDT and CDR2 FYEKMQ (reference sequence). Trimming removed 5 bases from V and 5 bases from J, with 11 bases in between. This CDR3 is CASSPWAGDTQYF. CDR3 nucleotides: TGTGCCAGCAGCCCATGGGCGGGAGATACGCAGTATTTT.

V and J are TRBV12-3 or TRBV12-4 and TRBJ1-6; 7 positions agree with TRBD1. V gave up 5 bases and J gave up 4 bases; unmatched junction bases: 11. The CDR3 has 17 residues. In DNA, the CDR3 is TGTGCCAGCAGTCGTAGGACAGGCTCGACATATAATTCACCCCTCCACTTT. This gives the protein CASSRRTGSTYNSPLHF.

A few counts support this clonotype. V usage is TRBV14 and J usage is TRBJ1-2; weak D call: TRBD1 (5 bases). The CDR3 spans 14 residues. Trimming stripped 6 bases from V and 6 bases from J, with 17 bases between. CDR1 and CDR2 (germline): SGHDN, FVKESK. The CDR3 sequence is CASSLTGTPHGYTF. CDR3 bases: TGTGCCAGCAGTTTAACCGGGACTCCTCATGGCTACACCTTC.

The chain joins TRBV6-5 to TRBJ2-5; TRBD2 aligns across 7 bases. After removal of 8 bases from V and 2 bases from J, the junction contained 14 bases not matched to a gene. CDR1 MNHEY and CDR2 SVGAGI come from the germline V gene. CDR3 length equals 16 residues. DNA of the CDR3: TGTGCCAGCTCCCTAGGAAGCGGGATAGGGCAAGAGACCCAGTACTTC. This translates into CASSLGSGIGQETQYF.

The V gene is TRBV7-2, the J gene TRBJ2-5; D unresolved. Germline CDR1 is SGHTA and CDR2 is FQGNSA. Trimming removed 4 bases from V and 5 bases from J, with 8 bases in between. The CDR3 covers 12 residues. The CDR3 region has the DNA TGTGCCAGCAGCTGGCCGACGGAGACCCAGTACTTC. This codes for CASSWPTETQYF. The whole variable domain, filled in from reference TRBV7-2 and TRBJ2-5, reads GAGVSQSPSNKVTEKGKDVELRCDPISGHTALYWYRQSLGQGLEFLIYFQGNSAPDKSGLPSDRFSAERTGGSVSTLTIQRTQQEDSAVYLCASSWPTETQYFGPGTRLLVL.

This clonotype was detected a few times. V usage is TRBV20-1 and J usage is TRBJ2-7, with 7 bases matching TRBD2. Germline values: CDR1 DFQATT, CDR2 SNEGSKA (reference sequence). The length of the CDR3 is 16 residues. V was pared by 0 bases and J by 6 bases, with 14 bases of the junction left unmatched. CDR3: CSARDGVKAGPLEQYF. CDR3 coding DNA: TGCAGTGCTAGAGATGGGGTAAAAGCGGGACCCCTCGAGCAGTACTTC.

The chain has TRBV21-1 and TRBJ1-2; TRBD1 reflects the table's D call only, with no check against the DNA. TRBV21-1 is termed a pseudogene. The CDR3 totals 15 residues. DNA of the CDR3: TGTGCCAGCAGCAAAGAGGTGGGGCCTAACTATGGCTACACCTTC. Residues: CASSKEVGPNYGYTF.